These T cell receptor beta chains were read from a single sample in a study of T cell repertoires in aging, cancer and after chemotherapy. One entry per CDR3 protein results from TCRdb running MiXCR on the multiplex PCR reads. The data hold approximately 6,100 distinct CDR3 sequences, with 38% observed a single time. Sequences were obtained from blood. These receptors all stem from a human donor with a blood cancer. CDR3s include the opening cysteine and the closing phenylalanine or tryptophan. The D gene is left open where the match is weak. The size field is filled for only some rows; it gives once, few, many or a size class.

cdr3_aa cdr3_nt clone_size j_call v_call d_call
CASSERRESEQFF TGCGCCAGCAGTGAGAGGCGGGAAAGTGAGCAGTTCTTC few TRBJ2-1 TRBV10-1 NA
CSASGRADTQYF TGCAGTGCTAGCGGGCGGGCAGATACGCAGTATTTT NA TRBJ2-3 TRBV20-1 NA
CASSQDSHEQFF TGTGCCAGCAGCCAAGATAGTCATGAGCAGTTCTTC NA TRBJ2-1 TRBV7-9 NA
CASSPGLAGPNEQFF TGTGCCAGCAGCCCCGGACTAGCGGGCCCGAATGAGCAGTTCTTC medium-sized TRBJ2-1 TRBV27 TRBD2
CASSYFAGRGVNEQFF TGTGCCAGCAGTTATTTCGCCGGGAGAGGGGTCAATGAGCAGTTCTTC few TRBJ2-1 TRBV6-5 NA
CASSIQPGAYSNQPQHF TGTGCCAGTAGTATACAGCCAGGGGCTTATAGCAATCAGCCCCAGCATTTT NA TRBJ1-5 TRBV19 NA
CATSDFPSSYNEQFF TGTGCCACCAGTGATTTCCCAAGCTCCTACAATGAGCAGTTCTTC NA TRBJ2-1 TRBV24-1 NA
CASRRDLTSNEQFF TGTGCCAGCCGAAGGGACTTAACCTCCAATGAGCAGTTCTTC few TRBJ2-1 TRBV6-4 NA
CSARDARGLSGVGEQFF TGCAGTGCTAGAGATGCTAGGGGTTTGTCGGGAGTGGGTGAGCAGTTCTTC NA TRBJ2-1 TRBV20-1 NA
CASSPLGTKAFF TGTGCCAGCAGCCCGCTGGGCACTAAAGCTTTCTTT NA TRBJ1-1 TRBV6-5 NA
CASSLSSAGEYEQYF TGTGCCAGCAGTTTAAGTAGTGCAGGGGAGTACGAGCAGTACTTC NA TRBJ2-7 TRBV27 NA
CASRRQGGNTEAFF TGTGCCAGCAGACGTCAGGGGGGAAACACTGAAGCTTTCTTT once TRBJ1-1 TRBV28 TRBD1
CASSLGHRANTEAFF TGTGCCAGCAGCTTGGGACACAGGGCGAACACTGAAGCTTTCTTT NA TRBJ1-1 TRBV11-2 NA
CATSDSRTGQFNEKLFF TGTGCCACCAGTGATTCGAGGACGGGTCAATTTAATGAAAAACTGTTTTTT NA TRBJ1-4 TRBV24-1 NA
CSARVLAGGDNEQFF TGCAGTGCTAGAGTCCTAGCGGGAGGGGACAATGAGCAGTTCTTC once TRBJ2-1 TRBV20-1 TRBD2
CASSEEGGFGTAISYEQYF TGTGCCAGCAGTGAAGAGGGGGGTTTCGGGACAGCGATTTCCTACGAGCAGTACTTC NA TRBJ2-7 TRBV6-1 NA
CASSGRDGLMGEQYF TGTGCCAGCAGCGGCCGGGACGGACTCATGGGGGAGCAGTACTTC medium-sized TRBJ2-7 TRBV7-9 NA
CAIRTETGLRDEQFF TGTGCCATCAGAACGGAGACAGGATTGAGGGATGAGCAGTTCTTC NA TRBJ2-1 TRBV10-3 NA
CASSEGGSGETQYF TGTGCCAGCAGTGAAGGTGGCTCGGGAGAGACCCAGTACTTC few TRBJ2-5 TRBV6-4 NA
CASSPTSGRNFNEQFF TGTGCCAGTAGTCCGACTAGCGGGAGGAACTTCAATGAGCAGTTCTTC few TRBJ2-1 TRBV19 TRBD2
CASSYKLPSTDTQYF TGTGCCAGCAGTTATAAGCTCCCAAGCACAGATACGCAGTATTTT NA TRBJ2-3 TRBV6-5 NA
CASSLRQIGSDTQYF TGTGCCAGCAGTTTAAGACAGATTGGATCAGATACGCAGTATTTT NA TRBJ2-3 TRBV27 NA
CASSSKDREVGTQYF TGTGCCAGCAGCTCTAAGGACAGGGAGGTTGGGACCCAGTACTTC NA TRBJ2-5 TRBV6-6 TRBD1
CSTGPGNNEQFF TGCAGCACTGGCCCGGGGAACAATGAGCAGTTCTTC medium-sized TRBJ2-1 TRBV29-1 NA
CASSIAPPGRVAEQFF TGTGCCAGTAGTATTGCCCCGCCCGGTCGGGTCGCTGAGCAGTTCTTC few TRBJ2-1 TRBV19 NA
CASSIFDRYEQYF TGTGCCAGTAGTATTTTCGACAGATACGAGCAGTACTTC medium-sized TRBJ2-7 TRBV19 NA
CASRPSGSNEQYF TGTGCCAGCAGGCCTAGCGGGAGCAACGAGCAGTACTTC medium-sized TRBJ2-7 TRBV12-3/TRBV12-4 TRBD2
CATSRPRGGDEQYF TGTGCCACCAGCAGACCCAGGGGAGGCGACGAGCAGTACTTC NA TRBJ2-7 TRBV15 NA
CASSAYRGGDTEAFF TGTGCCAGCAGCGCATACAGGGGAGGTGACACTGAAGCTTTCTTT NA TRBJ1-1 TRBV7-2 TRBD1
CASSYAGLAGYEQYF TGTGCCAGCAGTTACGCGGGACTAGCGGGGTACGAGCAGTACTTC NA TRBJ2-7 TRBV6-2/TRBV6-3 TRBD2
CASSVGTANYEQYF TGTGCCAGTAGCGTCGGGACAGCCAACTACGAGCAGTACTTC NA TRBJ2-7 TRBV19 TRBD1
CASNNWEPNTEAFF TGCGCCAGCAACAATTGGGAGCCAAACACTGAAGCTTTCTTT NA TRBJ1-1 TRBV5-1 NA
CASSLGTSGGAYTQYF TGTGCCAGCAGTTTAGGCACTAGCGGGGGGGCATATACGCAGTATTTT NA TRBJ2-3 TRBV21-1 NA
CASSLGTTDTQYF TGTGCCAGCAGCTTAGGGACCACAGATACGCAGTATTTT NA TRBJ2-3 TRBV13 NA
CSARVYSGYETQYF TGCAGTGCTAGGGTATATAGCGGGTATGAGACCCAGTACTTC few TRBJ2-5 TRBV20-1 TRBD2
CASSVNLRGPDTEAFF TGCGCCAGCAGCGTGAATCTCAGGGGGCCGGACACTGAAGCTTTCTTT NA TRBJ1-1 TRBV5-1 TRBD1
CASSFYRRTSGRGTYNEQFF TGTGCCAGCAGCTTCTACAGGAGGACTAGCGGGAGGGGGACCTACAATGAGCAGTTCTTC NA TRBJ2-1 TRBV5-6 TRBD2
CASSPGGAGTDTQYF TGTGCCAGCAGCCCAGGGGGCGCGGGCACAGATACGCAGTATTTT NA TRBJ2-3 TRBV5-6 TRBD1
CASSLVHSGVRNEQFF TGTGCCAGCAGCTTAGTTCATAGCGGGGTTCGGAATGAGCAGTTCTTC NA TRBJ2-1 TRBV7-9 TRBD2
CSARTGSHEQFF TGCAGTGCTAGGACAGGGTCCCATGAGCAGTTCTTC NA TRBJ2-1 TRBV20-1 TRBD1
CASSHTPRRSEQFF TGTGCCAGCAGTCACACCCCCCGACGTAGTGAGCAGTTCTTC NA TRBJ2-1 TRBV27 NA